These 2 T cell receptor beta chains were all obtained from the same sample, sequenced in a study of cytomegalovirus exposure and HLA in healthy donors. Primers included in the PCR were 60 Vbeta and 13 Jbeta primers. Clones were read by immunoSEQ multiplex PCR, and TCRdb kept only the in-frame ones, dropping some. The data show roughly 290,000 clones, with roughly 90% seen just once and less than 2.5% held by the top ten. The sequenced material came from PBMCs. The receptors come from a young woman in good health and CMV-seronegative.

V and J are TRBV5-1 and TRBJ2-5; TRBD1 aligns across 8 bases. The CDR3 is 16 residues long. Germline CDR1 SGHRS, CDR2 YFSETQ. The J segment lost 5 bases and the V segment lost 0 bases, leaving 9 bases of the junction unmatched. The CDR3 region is CASSLEGRGLVETQYF. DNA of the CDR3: TGCGCCAGCAGCTTGGAGGGCAGGGGGCTTGTGGAGACCCAGTACTTC.

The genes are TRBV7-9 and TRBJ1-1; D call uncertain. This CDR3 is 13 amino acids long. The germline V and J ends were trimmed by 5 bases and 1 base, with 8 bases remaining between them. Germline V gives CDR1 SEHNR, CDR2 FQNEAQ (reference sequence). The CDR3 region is CASSLAGNTEAFF. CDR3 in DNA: TGTGCCAGCAGCCTCGCAGGGAACACTGAAGCTTTCTTT. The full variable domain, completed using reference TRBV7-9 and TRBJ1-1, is DTGVSQNPRHKITKRGQNVTFRCDPISEHNRLYWYRQTLGQGPEFLTYFQNEAQLEKSRLLSDRFSAERPKGSFSTLEIQRTEQGDSAMYLCASSLAGNTEAFFGQGTRLTVV.